This T cell receptor beta chain was obtained from a study of T-cell reconstitution after alpha-beta-depleted transplantation in children (dated by TCRdb to 2016 to 2017). About the investigation overall: Using TCR repertoire profiling, the study followed T-cell immune reconstitution in a quantitative way in children after TCRalphabeta/CD19-depleted allogeneic hematopoietic cell transplantation.

Receptor libraries were prepared by PCR. Sequencing instrument: Illumina HiSeq 2500. To normalize quantification of the TCRbeta repertoire, the TCR libraries were built with molecular barcoding that relied on unique molecular identifiers. TCRdb reprocessed the public reads (quality trimming at Q25 with fastp, clone calling with MiXCR) and kept in-frame beta chains. Merged by CDR3 protein, the rows form single entries marked with the most common genes and DNA. This sample comprises roughly 500,000 distinct CDR3 sequences, around 13% of them detected only once. Less than 6.5% of the sample is taken by the ten largest. Ends trimmed: V by 5 bases, J by 5 bases; bases unmatched to a gene: 7. The CDR3 holds 14 amino acids from the cysteine to the phenylalanine. The CDR3 DNA has 42 bases and is translated from base 1. This clonotype was picked up many times. The antigen it binds to is not known. Base qualities are missing; no much larger clone stands one base away.

The receptor comes from a human donor who donated a stem cell graft to a child with combined immunodeficiency. The chain is assembled from TRBV12-3 or TRBV12-4 and TRBJ2-5, with 8 central nucleotides matching TRBD1. The sequencing used PBMCs from the stem cell graft donor, collected from the stem cell graft. The DNA is as follows: TGTGCCAGCAGTCAAACAGGGGGTCGGGAGACCCAGTACTTC. The translation is CASSQTGGRETQYF.